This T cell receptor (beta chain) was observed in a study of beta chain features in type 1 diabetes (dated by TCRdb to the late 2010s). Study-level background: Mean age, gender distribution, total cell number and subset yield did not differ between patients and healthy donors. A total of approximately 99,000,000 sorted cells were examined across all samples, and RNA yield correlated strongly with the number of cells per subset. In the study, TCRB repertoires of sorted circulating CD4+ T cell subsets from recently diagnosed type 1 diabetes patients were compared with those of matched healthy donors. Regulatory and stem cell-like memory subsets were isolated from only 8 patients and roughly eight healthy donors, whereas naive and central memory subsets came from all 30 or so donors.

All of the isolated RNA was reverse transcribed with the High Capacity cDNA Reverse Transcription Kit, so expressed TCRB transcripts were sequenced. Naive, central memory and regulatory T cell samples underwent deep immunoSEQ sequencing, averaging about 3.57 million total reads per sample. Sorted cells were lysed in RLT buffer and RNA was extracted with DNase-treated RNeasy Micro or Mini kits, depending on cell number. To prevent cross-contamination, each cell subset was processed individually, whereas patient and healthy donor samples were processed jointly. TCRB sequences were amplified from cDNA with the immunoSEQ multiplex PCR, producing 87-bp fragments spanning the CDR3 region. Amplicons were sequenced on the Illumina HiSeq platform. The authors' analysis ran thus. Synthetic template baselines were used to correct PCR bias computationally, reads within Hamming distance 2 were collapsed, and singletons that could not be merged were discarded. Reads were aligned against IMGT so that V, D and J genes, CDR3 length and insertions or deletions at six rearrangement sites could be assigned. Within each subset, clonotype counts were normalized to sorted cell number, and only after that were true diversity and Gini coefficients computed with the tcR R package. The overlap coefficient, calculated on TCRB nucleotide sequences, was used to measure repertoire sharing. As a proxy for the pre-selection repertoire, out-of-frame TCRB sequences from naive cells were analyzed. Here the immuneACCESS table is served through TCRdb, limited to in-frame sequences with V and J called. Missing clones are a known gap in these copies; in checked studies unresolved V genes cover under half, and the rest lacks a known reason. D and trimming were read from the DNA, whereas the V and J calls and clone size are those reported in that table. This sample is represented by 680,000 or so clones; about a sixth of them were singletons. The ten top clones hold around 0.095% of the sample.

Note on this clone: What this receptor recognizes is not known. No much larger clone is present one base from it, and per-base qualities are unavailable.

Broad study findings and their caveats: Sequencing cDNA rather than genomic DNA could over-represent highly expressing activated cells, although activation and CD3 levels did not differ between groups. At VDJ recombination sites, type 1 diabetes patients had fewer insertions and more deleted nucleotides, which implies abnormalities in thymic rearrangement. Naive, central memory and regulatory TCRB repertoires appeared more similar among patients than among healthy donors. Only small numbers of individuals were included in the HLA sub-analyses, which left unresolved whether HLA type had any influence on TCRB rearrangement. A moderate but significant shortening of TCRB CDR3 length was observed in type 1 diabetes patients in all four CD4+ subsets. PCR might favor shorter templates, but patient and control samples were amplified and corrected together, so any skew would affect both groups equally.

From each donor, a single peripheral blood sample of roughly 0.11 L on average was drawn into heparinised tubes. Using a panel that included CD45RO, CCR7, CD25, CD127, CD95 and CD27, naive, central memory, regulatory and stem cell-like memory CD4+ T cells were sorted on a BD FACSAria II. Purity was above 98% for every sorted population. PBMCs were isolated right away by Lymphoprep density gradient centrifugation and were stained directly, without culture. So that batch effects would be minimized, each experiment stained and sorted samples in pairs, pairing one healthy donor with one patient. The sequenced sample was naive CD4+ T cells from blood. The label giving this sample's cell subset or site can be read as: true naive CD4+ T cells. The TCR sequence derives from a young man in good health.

The DNA sequence follows: TGTGCCATCAGGACCGGGAACTACCAAGAGACCCAGTACTTC. This sequence encodes CAIRTGNYQETQYF. The chain links TRBV10-3 with TRBJ2-5, with TRBD2 tentatively as D gene (5 bases match). Reading from cysteine to phenylalanine, the CDR3 counts 14 amino acids. Only the CDR3 DNA is retained, 42 bases long and in frame from the first base. Taken from the germline V gene, the CDR1 and CDR2 loops are ENHRY and SYGVKD. The junction carries 11 bases between V and J, which are trimmed by 6 bases and 0 bases respectively.